These 7 T cell receptor beta chains were all obtained from the same sample, sequenced in a study of cytomegalovirus exposure and HLA in healthy donors. The study ran its PCR with 60 Vbeta and 13 Jbeta primers. Measured with immunoSEQ multiplex PCR; TCRdb has only the in-frame clones, and not every one. The sample has about 160,000 clones, around 76% seen once. The sample taken for sequencing was PBMCs. All receptors come from a man aged 55 to 69 in good health and CMV-seronegative.

This chain links TRBV4-3 with TRBJ2-2; 13 nucleotides line up with TRBD2. This CDR3 is built from 15 residues. Germline V gene data show CDR1 as LGHNA and CDR2 as YSLEER. V shed 4 bases, J shed 6 bases, and the junction held 2 bases outside the gene matches. The CDR3: CASSLGLAGAGELFF. CDR3 in DNA: TGCGCCAGCAGCCTCGGACTAGCGGGAGCCGGGGAGCTGTTTTTT.

This chain joins TRBV5-1 and TRBJ1-6; 7 nucleotides line up with TRBD1. The CDR3 consists of 14 residues. Germline CDR1 and CDR2: SGHRS and YFSETQ. V trimming: 10 bases; J trimming: 6 bases; junction bases outside the gene matches: 10. The DNA of the CDR3 is TGCGCCTCTGGACCGGGACAGAGTAATTCACCCCTCCACTTT. It codes for CASGPGQSNSPLHF.

CDR3 sequence reads: CASSPRGTGVFGDYGYTF. The CDR3 DNA reads TGTGCCAGCAGTCCACGCGGGACAGGGGTATTTGGGGACTATGGCTACACCTTC. V is TRBV28 and J is TRBJ1-2; 10 nucleotides match TRBD1. Per the germline V gene, CDR1 is MDHEN and CDR2 is SYDVKM. The V segment lost 5 bases and the J segment 3 bases; nucleotides outside the gene matches: 15. This CDR3 contains 18 residues.

The table lists this clone with a count of one. The chain couples TRBV6-5 to TRBJ2-7, with a possible D match to TRBD2 (6 bases). The CDR3 consists of 12 residues. Germline V CDR1 and CDR2: MNHEY, SVGAGI. The ends were cut back, 8 bases at V and 6 bases at J, with 14 bases in the middle. In DNA, the CDR3 is TGTGCCAGCGGGGGGAAAGGGAGCGAGCAGTACTTC. Encoded protein: CASGGKGSEQYF.

The genes are TRBV10-2 and TRBJ2-2; possibly TRBD1 for D (5 bases). This CDR3 region has 15 residues. Trimming pared 5 bases from V and 4 bases from J, leaving 14 bases between. The germline V gene has CDR1 WSHSY and CDR2 SAAADI. This CDR3 is CASSRTAQGTGELFF. The DNA for the CDR3 is TGCGCCAGCAGTCGGACCGCCCAGGGCACCGGGGAGCTGTTTTTT.

This rearrangement joins TRBV27 to TRBJ1-5; the D is unclear. Per germline, CDR1 MNHEY and CDR2 SMNVEV (reference sequence). Trimming shortened V by 4 bases and J by 7 bases, and 11 bases separated the two germline ends. The CDR3 contains 13 residues. The CDR3 protein is CASSSGVTQPQHF. The CDR3 nucleotides are TGTGCCAGCAGTTCCGGGGTGACCCAGCCCCAGCATTTT.

This chain uses TRBV10-3 with TRBJ2-1; tentatively, D is TRBD2 (6 bases). Germline values: CDR1 ENHRY, CDR2 SYGVKD. V lost 6 bases and J lost 6, with 27 bases in between. This CDR3 spans 18 amino acids. Here the CDR3 reads CAISREVLAETKGNEQFF. The CDR3 DNA follows: TGTGCCATCAGCCGAGAGGTATTAGCGGAAACTAAGGGCAATGAGCAGTTCTTC.